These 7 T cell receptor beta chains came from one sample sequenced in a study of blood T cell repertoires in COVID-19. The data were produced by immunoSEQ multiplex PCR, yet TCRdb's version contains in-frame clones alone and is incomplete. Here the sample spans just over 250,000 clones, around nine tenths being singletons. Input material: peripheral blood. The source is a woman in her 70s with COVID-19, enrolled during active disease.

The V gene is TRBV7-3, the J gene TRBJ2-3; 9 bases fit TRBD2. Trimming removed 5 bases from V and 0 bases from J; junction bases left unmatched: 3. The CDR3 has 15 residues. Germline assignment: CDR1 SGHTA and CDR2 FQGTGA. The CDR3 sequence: CASSLAGQSTDTQYF. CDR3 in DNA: TGTGCCAGCAGCCTAGCGGGACAAAGCACAGATACGCAGTATTTT.

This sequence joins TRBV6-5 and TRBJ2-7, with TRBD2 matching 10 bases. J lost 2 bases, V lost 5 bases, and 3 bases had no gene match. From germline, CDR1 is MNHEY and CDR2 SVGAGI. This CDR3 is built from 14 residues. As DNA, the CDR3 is TGTGCCAGCAGTCAGCGGGAGGGCCCCTACGAGCAGTACTTC. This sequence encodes CASSQREGPYEQYF.

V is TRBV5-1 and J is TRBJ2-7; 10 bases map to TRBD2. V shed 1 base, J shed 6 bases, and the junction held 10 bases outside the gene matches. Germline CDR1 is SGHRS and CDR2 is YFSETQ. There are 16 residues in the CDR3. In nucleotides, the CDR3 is TGCGCCAGCAGCTTGTGGGCTAGCGGGAGTCTGGGCGAGCAGTACTTC. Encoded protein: CASSLWASGSLGEQYF. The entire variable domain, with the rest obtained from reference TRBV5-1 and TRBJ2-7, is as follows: KAGVTQTPRYLIKTRGQQVTLSCSPISGHRSVSWYQQTPGQGLQFLFEYFSETQRNKGNFPGRFSGRQFSNSRSEMNVSTLELGDSALYLCASSLWASGSLGEQYFGPGTRLTVT.

CDR3 protein: CASSPGGVNYGYTF. The CDR3 bases are TGCGCCAGCAGCCCCGGGGGAGTGAACTATGGCTACACCTTC. The V gene is TRBV4-1, the J gene TRBJ1-2, with a weak D call TRBD1 (5 bases). Per germline, CDR1 MGHRA and CDR2 YSYEKL. This CDR3 spans 14 amino acids. Trimming took off 4 bases at V and 2 bases at J, with 11 bases between the two ends.

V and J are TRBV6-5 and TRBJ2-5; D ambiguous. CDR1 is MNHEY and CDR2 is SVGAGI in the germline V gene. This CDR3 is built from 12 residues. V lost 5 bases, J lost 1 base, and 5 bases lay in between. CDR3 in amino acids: CASSRLQETQYF. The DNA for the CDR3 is TGTGCCAGCAGTCGACTCCAAGAGACCCAGTACTTC.

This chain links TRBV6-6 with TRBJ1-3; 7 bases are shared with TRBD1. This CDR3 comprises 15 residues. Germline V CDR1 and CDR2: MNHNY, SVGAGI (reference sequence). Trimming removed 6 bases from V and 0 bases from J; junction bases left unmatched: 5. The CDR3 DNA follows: TGTGCCAGCAGCGCGACAGGGAGCTCTGGAAACACCATATATTTT. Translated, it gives CASSATGSSGNTIYF.

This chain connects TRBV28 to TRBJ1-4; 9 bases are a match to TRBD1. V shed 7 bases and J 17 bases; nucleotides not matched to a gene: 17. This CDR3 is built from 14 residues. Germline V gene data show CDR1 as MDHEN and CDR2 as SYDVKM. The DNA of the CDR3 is TGTGCCAGCAAAGGGGGGACAGGGTCTTTCGCCGCCTTTTTT. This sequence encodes CASKGGTGSFAAFF. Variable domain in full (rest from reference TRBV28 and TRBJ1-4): DVKVTQSSRYLVKRTGEKVFLECVQDMDHENMFWYRQDPGLGLRLIYFSYDVKMKEKGDIPEGYSVSREKKERFSLILESASTNQTSMYLCASKGGTGSFAAFFGSGTQLSVL.